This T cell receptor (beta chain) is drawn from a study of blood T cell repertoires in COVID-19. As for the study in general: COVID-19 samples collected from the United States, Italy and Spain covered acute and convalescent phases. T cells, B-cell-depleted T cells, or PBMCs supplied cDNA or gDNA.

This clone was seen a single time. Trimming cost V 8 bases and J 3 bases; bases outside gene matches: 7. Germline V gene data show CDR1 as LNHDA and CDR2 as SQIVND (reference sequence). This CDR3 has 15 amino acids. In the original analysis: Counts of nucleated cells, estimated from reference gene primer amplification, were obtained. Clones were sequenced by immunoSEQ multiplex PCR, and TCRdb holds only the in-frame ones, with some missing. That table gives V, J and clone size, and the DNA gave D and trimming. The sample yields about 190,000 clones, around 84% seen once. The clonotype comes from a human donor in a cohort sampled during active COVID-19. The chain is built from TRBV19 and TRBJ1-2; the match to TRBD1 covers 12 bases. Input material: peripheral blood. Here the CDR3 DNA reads TGTGCCAGTGGAGCGGGGACAGGGGGCGACTATGGCTACACCTTC. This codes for CASGAGTGGDYGYTF. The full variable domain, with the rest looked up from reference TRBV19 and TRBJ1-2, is DGGITQSPKYLFRKEGQNVTLSCEQNLNHDAMYWYRQDPGQGLRLIYYSQIVNDFQKGDIAEGYSVSREKKESFPLTVTSAQKNPTAFYLCASGAGTGGDYGYTFGSGTRLTVV.